Following are 17 T cell receptor beta chains from one sample sequenced in a study of tumor-infiltrating lymphocytes in primary liver carcinoma. The authors took blood RNA from unsorted whole blood and also extracted germline DNA. With a constant-region primer, TCR beta cDNA was made from about 0.5 ug of total RNA. Three rounds of nested multiplex PCR with slightly modified ARM-PCR produced TCR beta libraries. With TRBV1-TRBV30 forward primers and a C-beta reverse primer, the first two PCR rounds were run for roughly 9 cycles each. TCRdb independently ran MiXCR on the multiplex PCR reads; one entry per CDR3 protein. The table has about 320,000 distinct CDR3 sequences, about 62% seen once. The sequenced sample consisted of peripheral blood. The receptors come from a man aged 35 to 55 with primary liver carcinoma and hepatitis B virus infection.

The genes are TRBV4-3 and TRBJ2-7; no definite D call. Germline loops: CDR1 LGHNA, CDR2 YSLEER. The V and J ends lost 3 bases and 3 bases respectively, with 9 bases between them. This CDR3 has 13 amino acids. CDR3 sequence (DNA): TGCGCCAGCAGCCATGAACATCGCTACGAGCAGTACTTC. This sequence encodes CASSHEHRYEQYF.

This clonotype was recorded once. Being one base from a much bigger clone, this may be a read error. The rearrangement uses TRBV29-1 and TRBJ2-2; D is possibly TRBD1 (7 bases). This CDR3 region has 14 residues. The germline CDR1 and CDR2 sequences are SQVTM and ANQGSEA. The chain's CDR3 is CRAGQRPNTGELFF. In nucleotides, the CDR3 is TGCAGGGCGGGACAGCGACCGAACACCGGGGAGCTGTTTTTT.

Details on this clonotype: A much larger clone lies one base from this, so it may be a read error. The rearrangement uses TRBV6-2 or TRBV6-3 and TRBJ2-7; D is ambiguous. The CDR3 loop spans 12 amino acids. Per germline, CDR1 MNHEY and CDR2 SVGEGT. DNA of the CDR3: TGTGCCAGCAGTTACAGGAACTACGGGCAGTACTTC. Translated, it gives CASSYRNYGQYF.

Points on this clonotype: This may be a read error, as it is one base from a much larger clone. This sequence joins TRBV6-1 and TRBJ2-1; 7 nucleotides align to TRBD1. V lost 9 bases and J lost 9; bases outside the gene matches: 11. Germline-derived CDR1 and CDR2 are MNHNS and SASEGT. CDR3 size: 13 residues. The CDR3 coding sequence is TGTGCCAGGAGTCCCAGGACAGGCATTGAGCAGTTCTTC. Translating gives CARSPRTGIEQFF.

Only one count was recorded for this clonotype. The CDR3 is CASSLVAGGSYEQYF. The CDR3 DNA is TGCGCCAGCAGCTTGGTAGCGGGGGGATCCTACGAGCAGTACTTC. This chain uses TRBV5-1 with TRBJ2-7, with 10 bases identical to TRBD2. The CDR3 consists of 15 residues. Germline values: CDR1 SGHRS, CDR2 YFSETQ. V lost 0 bases to trimming and J lost 1 base; unmatched junction nucleotides: 1. The entire variable domain, with the rest obtained from reference TRBV5-1 and TRBJ2-7, is as follows: KAGVTQTPRYLIKTRGQQVTLSCSPISGHRSVSWYQQTPGQGLQFLFEYFSETQRNKGNFPGRFSGRQFSNSRSEMNVSTLELGDSALYLCASSLVAGGSYEQYFGPGTRLTVT.

For this clonotype: An end of the junction differs from the germline gene, which may be a read error. The rearrangement links TRBV4-2 to TRBJ2-7; 7 bases agree with TRBD2. Germline V gene data show CDR1 as LGHNA and CDR2 as YNFKEQ. The CDR3 has 16 residues. CDR3 protein: CASSQPNRDYSREQYF. CDR3 DNA sequence: TGCGCCAGCAGCCAACCGAATCGGGACTACAGTCGCGAGCAGTACTTC.

With respect to this clonotype: One end of the junction is discordant with germline, which a read error may explain. The rearrangement links TRBV7-9 to TRBJ2-1; TRBD1 matches 7 bases. Germline CDR1 is SEHNR and CDR2 is FQNEAQ (reference sequence). The CDR3 spans 14 residues. CDR3 loop: CASRVSGTDNELFF. The CDR3, as DNA: TGTGCCAGCAGAGTGTCCGGGACAGACAATGAGCTGTTCTTC.

In the case of this clonotype: A read error may be the cause here, since a much bigger clone is one base away. The chain joins TRBV29-1 to TRBJ1-2; the D gene is possibly TRBD1 (5 bases). The CDR3 loop spans 13 amino acids. Germline V gene lookup returns CDR1 SQVTM and CDR2 ANQGSEA. CDR3 sequence (DNA): TGCAGCGTTGGGGCAGGGTCGGGCTATGACTACACCTTC. This encodes CSVGAGSGYDYTF.

CDR3 protein: CASSPSGRAYNEQFF. CDR3 in DNA: TGTGCCAGCAGTCCTAGCGGGAGGGCATACAATGAGCAGTTCTTC. The rearrangement uses TRBV11-2 and TRBJ2-1; TRBD2 aligns across 12 bases. Germline V gene data show CDR1 as SGHAT and CDR2 as FQNNGV. The CDR3 length is 15 residues. V shed 6 bases, J shed 4 bases, and the junction held 4 bases outside the gene matches. Supplemented by reference TRBV11-2 and TRBJ2-1, the full variable domain reads EAGVAQSPRYKIIEKRQSVAFWCNPISGHATLYWYQQILGQGPKLLIQFQNNGVVDDSQLPKDRFSAERLKGVDSTLKIQPAKLEDSAVYLCASSPSGRAYNEQFFGPGTRLTVL.

The chain uses TRBV12-3 or TRBV12-4 and TRBJ2-3; D is possibly TRBD2 (6 bases). CDR3 length: 14 residues. Deletions cut 6 bases from V and 14 bases from J, with 24 bases between. The CDR3 reads CASRPTGSGDMRYF. CDR3 nucleotide sequence: TGTGCCAGCAGGCCTACAGGTTCGGGGGATATGCGGTATTTT.

Points on this clonotype: With a much larger clone just one base away, this may be a read error. As the CDR3 is not closed by the conserved phenylalanine or tryptophan, this likely results from a read error. The V and J genes are TRBV6-2 or TRBV6-3 and TRBJ2-1, with 7 bases fitting TRBD2. The CDR3 is 14 amino acids. Trimming at V came to 5 bases and at J to 6 bases, leaving 7 bases not matched to a gene. Germline V gene lookup returns CDR1 MNHEY and CDR2 SVGEGT. In DNA, the CDR3 is TGTGCCAGCAGTCCGGGACTAAGAACCAATGAGCAGTTCCTC. This encodes CASSPGLRTNEQFL.

The genes are TRBV24-1 and TRBJ2-1; D is perhaps TRBD1 (5 bases). V was trimmed by 2 bases and J by 10 bases, leaving 11 bases between them. The CDR3 has 13 amino acids. Germline V gene lookup returns CDR1 KGHDR and CDR2 SFDVKD. The CDR3 here is CATSDSRQSEQFF. The CDR3 coding sequence is TGTGCCACCAGTGATTCTAGACAGTCAGAGCAGTTCTTC.

The table lists this clonotype with many counts. The V and J genes are TRBV12-3 or TRBV12-4 and TRBJ2-2, with TRBD1 as a possible D gene (6 bases). The V and J ends lost 3 bases and 6 bases respectively, with 14 bases between them. The CDR3 loop spans 15 amino acids. For the CDR3, the DNA is TGTGCCAGCAGTTTCGTACAGGGCGATGCCGGGGAGCTGTTTTTT. This gives the protein CASSFVQGDAGELFF.

The V and J genes are TRBV28 and TRBJ2-7; D not resolved. V was clipped by 5 bases and J by 7 bases, with 18 bases between them. This CDR3 spans 14 amino acids. Germline V gene data show CDR1 as MDHEN and CDR2 as SYDVKM. This CDR3 is CASSPPMGKVEQYF. For the CDR3, the DNA is TGTGCCAGCAGTCCCCCCATGGGAAAGGTAGAGCAGTACTTC. Full variable domain (remainder filled in from reference TRBV28 and TRBJ2-7): DVKVTQSSRYLVKRTGEKVFLECVQDMDHENMFWYRQDPGLGLRLIYFSYDVKMKEKGDIPEGYSVSREKKERFSLILESASTNQTSMYLCASSPPMGKVEQYFGPGTRLTVT.

With respect to this clonotype: A single base separates this from a much larger clone, so it may be a read error. This chain links TRBV10-3 with TRBJ2-7, with 7 bases fitting TRBD2. CDR3 length equals 14 residues. Germline values: CDR1 ENHRY, CDR2 SYGVKD. CDR3 DNA: TGTGCCATCAAATCTACTAGCGATTCCTACGAGCGGTACTTC. Its translation: CAIKSTSDSYERYF.

Note on this clonotype: A read error may account for a junction end that differs from germline. The CDR3 spells CASSLATGPNVLTF. Here the CDR3 DNA reads TGTGCCAGCAGCTTGGCGACTGGGCCCAACGTCCTGACTTTC. This rearrangement joins TRBV5-4 to TRBJ2-6, with unresolved D. CDR3 size: 14 residues. From germline, CDR1 is SGHNT and CDR2 YYREEE (reference sequence).

This clonotype appeared many times. The V gene is TRBV12-3 or TRBV12-4, the J gene TRBJ2-4; 9 bases are shared with TRBD1. V shed 6 bases, J shed 6 bases, and the junction held 15 bases outside the gene matches. The CDR3 is 17 residues long. Here the CDR3 reads CASSFFGPGQGTNIQYF. DNA for the CDR3: TGTGCCAGCAGCTTTTTTGGCCCGGGACAGGGTACAAACATTCAGTACTTC.